Below are 24 T cell receptor beta chains sequenced from a single sample in a study of shared clonotypes between healthy human individuals (TCRdb year 2020). CD8 naive samples consisted of CD45RO-negative cells that were positively selected for CCR7, yielding a CD45RA+CCR7+ population without TemRA cells. Library generation was performed with the immunoSEQ multiplex PCR assay. TCRdb obtained this table from immuneACCESS and retained in-frame rearrangements with V and J assigned. These tables miss some clones; where compared with another copy, unresolved V genes account for less than half of the shortfall, and the remainder is unexplained. Here the sample has about 2 million clones; roughly 95% occur a single time. The top ten clonotypes cover 0.9% to 1.3% of the sample. The sample was naive CD8+ T cells sorted from blood. The cell subset or site label on this specimen signifies: CD45RA+CCR7+. The receptors shown here come from a man aged 18 to 35 in good health.

This clone was counted a few times. The chain carries TRBV5-7 and TRBJ2-3; 8 bases map to TRBD2. TRBV5-7 belongs to the ORF category, with a function that is uncertain. V shed 2 bases, J shed 2 bases, and the junction held 7 bases outside the gene matches. CDR3 length equals 16 residues. Here the CDR3 DNA reads TGTGCCAGCAGCTTCCGGACTAGCAGATACACAGATACGCAGTATTTT. Translation gives CASSFRTSRYTDTQYF.

A word on this clone: The sample has other DNA sequences that encode this CDR3 too. V is TRBV19 and J is TRBJ1-1, with unresolved D. CDR3 length equals 14 residues. CDR1 is LNHDA, CDR2 SQIVND, per germline (reference sequence). V lost 2 bases, J lost 3 bases, and 10 bases lay in between. The CDR3 DNA reads TGTGCCAGTAGTATACGGGAGTGGGACACTGAAGCTTTCTTT. Translation gives CASSIREWDTEAFF.

The chain links TRBV7-9 to TRBJ2-7; TRBD1 aligns across 9 bases. With 4 bases clipped from V and 0 bases from J, the junction kept 10 bases outside the gene matches. The germline gives CDR1 SEHNR, CDR2 FQNEAQ (reference sequence). This CDR3 is 17 amino acids long. The CDR3 protein is CASSSGQGVDRSYEQYF. The CDR3 bases are TGTGCCAGCAGCTCGGGACAGGGAGTTGATCGCTCCTACGAGCAGTACTTC.

Turning to this clone: Other DNA sequences in the same sample also yield this CDR3. CDR3 bases: TGTGCCAGCAGCCTTGGACAGGGCTACAATGAGCAGTTCTTC. Translating gives CASSLGQGYNEQFF. The chain combines TRBV27 with TRBJ2-1, with 8 bases lining up with TRBD1. Germline V lookup: CDR1 MNHEY, CDR2 SMNVEV (reference sequence). J gave up 3 bases and V 6 bases, and 4 bases lay outside the gene matches. The CDR3 has 14 residues.

The chain is built from TRBV25-1 and TRBJ2-7, with 10 bases aligning to TRBD2. Germline assignment: CDR1 MGHDK and CDR2 SYGVNS. J gave up 6 bases and V 0 bases, and 5 bases lay outside the gene matches. The CDR3 is made up of 15 amino acids. In DNA form, the CDR3 reads TGTGCCAGCAGTGAATATAGCGGGAGGTTCAGCGAGCAGTACTTC. Its translation is CASSEYSGRFSEQYF.

This clone was seen only once. Other DNA sequences from this sample encode an identical CDR3 as well. The CDR3 region has the DNA TGTGCCAGCAGCTTGGGCGGTTCCTACAATGAGCAGTTCTTC. Translation: CASSLGGSYNEQFF. The rearrangement links TRBV13 to TRBJ2-1; D remains unclear. CDR3 length equals 14 residues. From germline, CDR1 is PRHDT and CDR2 FYEKMQ (reference sequence). The V end lost 3 bases, the J end lost 1 base, and 7 bases lay between the germline ends.

This clone was found once. In DNA, the CDR3 is TGTGCCAGCAGTTTAAGGCTAGCGGGGATCGCTGGGAATGAGCAGTTCTTC. Its translation is CASSLRLAGIAGNEQFF. The chain is built from TRBV28 and TRBJ2-1, with 9 nucleotides matching TRBD2. This CDR3 has 17 amino acids. The V segment lost 2 bases and the J segment 7 bases; nucleotides outside the gene matches: 12. Germline CDR1 and CDR2: MDHEN and SYDVKM.

This chain joins TRBV7-9 and TRBJ1-3; 11 positions agree with TRBD1. The germline V gene has CDR1 SEHNR and CDR2 FQNEAQ (reference sequence). The CDR3 runs 14 residues. The J segment lost 0 bases and the V segment lost 8 bases, leaving 0 bases of the junction unmatched. The CDR3 protein is CASGTGGSGNTIYF. The CDR3 nucleotides are TGTGCCAGCGGGACAGGGGGCTCTGGAAACACCATATATTTT.

This chain joins TRBV29-1 and TRBJ1-2, with D possibly being TRBD1 (5 bases). Germline CDR1 SQVTM, CDR2 ANQGSEA. The germline V and J ends were trimmed by 2 bases and 5 bases, with 12 bases remaining between them. The CDR3 runs to 13 residues. The CDR3 region has the DNA TGCAGCGTTGAACCCCCAGGGCAATATGGCTACACCTTC. This encodes CSVEPPGQYGYTF.

In its sample, this clone was seen once. This chain connects TRBV28 to TRBJ2-2; D tentatively fits TRBD1 or TRBD2 (6 bases each). The CDR3 covers 15 residues. V shed 2 bases and J shed 7 bases, with 14 bases lying between them. Germline V CDR1 and CDR2: MDHEN, SYDVKM. This CDR3 reads CASSLGGPLGGELFF. CDR3 sequence (DNA): TGTGCCAGCAGTTTAGGGGGGCCCCTCGGCGGGGAGCTGTTTTTT.

The chain links TRBV11-1 to TRBJ2-3; 11 nucleotides align to TRBD2. V gave up 6 bases and J gave up 0 bases; unmatched junction bases: 5. This CDR3 has 16 residues. Germline V gives CDR1 SGHAT, CDR2 FQDESV (reference sequence). The CDR3 DNA reads as TGTGCCAGCAGACGACTAGCGGGAACTAGCACAGATACGCAGTATTTT. This translates into CASRRLAGTSTDTQYF. The whole variable domain, filled in from reference TRBV11-1 and TRBJ2-3, reads EAEVAQSPRYKITEKSQAVAFWCDPISGHATLYWYRQILGQGPELLVQFQDESVVDDSQLPKDRFSAERLKGVDSTLKIQPAELGDSAMYLCASRRLAGTSTDTQYFGPGTRLTVL.

The genes are TRBV29-1 and TRBJ2-7, with a weak D call TRBD1 (5 bases). V lost 3 bases and J lost 6, with 12 bases in between. The CDR3 spans 12 residues. The germline V gene encodes CDR1 SQVTM and CDR2 ANQGSEA. CDR3 region: CSVDVMGREQYF. The DNA for the CDR3 is TGCAGCGTTGACGTCATGGGGCGCGAGCAGTACTTC.

This chain uses TRBV6-5 with TRBJ2-7, with D maybe TRBD2 (5 bases). The CDR3 consists of 14 residues. Germline values: CDR1 MNHEY, CDR2 SVGAGI. V was shortened by 4 bases and J by 2 bases, with 12 bases between the two germline ends. CDR3 amino acids: CASSFISGTYEQYF. In DNA, the CDR3 is TGTGCCAGCAGTTTTATCTCCGGGACCTACGAGCAGTACTTC.

The chain employs TRBV7-2 and TRBJ1-1; unclear D gene. The V end was cut by 1 base, the J end by 3 bases, with 15 bases between. Germline CDR1 is SGHTA and CDR2 is FQGNSA. There are 16 residues in the CDR3. This CDR3 is CASSLVDTIEDTEAFF. The CDR3 bases are TGTGCCAGCAGCTTAGTAGACACCATTGAGGACACTGAAGCTTTCTTT.

CDR3 loop: CASSFGTSVIVQFF. Written as DNA, the CDR3 is TGTGCCAGCAGCTTTGGGACTAGCGTCATAGTGCAGTTCTTC. The J gene is TRBJ2-1, the V gene TRBV7-2, with 10 bases fitting TRBD2. The germline V gene encodes CDR1 SGHTA and CDR2 FQGNSA. The CDR3 runs 14 residues. V trimming: 3 bases; J trimming: 12 bases; junction bases outside the gene matches: 8.

With respect to this clone: Other DNA sequences within the sample encode an identical CDR3. This sequence joins TRBV5-6 and TRBJ2-7; D possibly corresponds to TRBD2 (6 bases). Germline V gene data show CDR1 as SGHDT and CDR2 as YYEEEE. Trimming cost V 2 bases and J 1 base, with 10 bases left between them. The CDR3 runs 14 residues. The CDR3 reads CASSFGSGSYEQYF. The CDR3 DNA follows: TGTGCCAGCAGCTTTGGTAGCGGATCCTACGAGCAGTACTTC. The full variable domain, with the rest looked up from reference TRBV5-6 and TRBJ2-7, is DAGVTQSPTHLIKTRGQQVTLRCSPKSGHDTVSWYQQALGQGPQFIFQYYEEEERQRGNFPDRFSGHQFPNYSSELNVNALLLGDSALYLCASSFGSGSYEQYFGPGTRLTVT.

CDR3 bases: TGCGCCAGCAGCACCGACGGGGGAGCGGGAAACACCATATATTTT. This encodes CASSTDGGAGNTIYF. The V and J genes are TRBV5-1 and TRBJ1-3; possibly TRBD1 for D (5 bases). CDR3 size: 15 residues. Germline CDR1 reads SGHRS; CDR2 reads YFSETQ. V was pared by 4 bases and J by 4 bases, with 15 bases between. Looking up the rest from reference TRBV5-1 and TRBJ1-3 gives the full variable domain: KAGVTQTPRYLIKTRGQQVTLSCSPISGHRSVSWYQQTPGQGLQFLFEYFSETQRNKGNFPGRFSGRQFSNSRSEMNVSTLELGDSALYLCASSTDGGAGNTIYFGEGSWLTVV.

The chain has TRBV6-4 and TRBJ2-3; the match to TRBD2 covers 8 bases. V was clipped by 3 bases and J by 3 bases; unmatched bases: 8. The CDR3 length is 16 residues. In germline, CDR1 is MRHNA, CDR2 SNTAGT. Here the CDR3 reads CASSEWPSGGTDTQYF. CDR3 bases: TGTGCCAGCAGTGAGTGGCCCTCGGGAGGGACAGATACGCAGTATTTT.

This clone has more than one count but fewer than ten. CDR3 in DNA: TGCGCCAGCAGCCAAGAAGGAGGAATCAATCAGCCCCAGCATTTT. Protein product: CASSQEGGINQPQHF. V gene TRBV4-1 combines with J gene TRBJ1-5; unclear D gene. Germline CDR1 MGHRA, CDR2 YSYEKL. This CDR3 has 15 amino acids. V dropped 0 bases and J dropped 3 bases, with 9 bases sitting between them.

This clone was recorded once. The V gene is TRBV7-2, the J gene TRBJ2-1; no clear D. CDR3 length equals 13 residues. The V gene's germline CDR1 is SGHTA and CDR2 FQGNSA. Deletions cut 4 bases from V and 4 bases from J, with 8 bases between. This CDR3 is CASSYYHYNEQFF. The CDR3 DNA follows: TGTGCCAGCAGCTACTATCATTACAATGAGCAGTTCTTC.

V is TRBV19 and J is TRBJ2-2; the match to TRBD2 covers 11 bases. V gave up 9 bases and J gave up 4 bases; unmatched junction bases: 13. CDR3 length equals 17 residues. Germline CDR1 reads LNHDA; CDR2 reads SQIVND (reference sequence). The CDR3 protein is CASHNYGTSGGTGELFF. DNA for the CDR3: TGTGCCAGCCATAATTACGGGACTAGCGGAGGCACCGGGGAGCTGTTTTTT.

V and J are TRBV4-3 and TRBJ2-3; TRBD2 aligns across 8 bases. Germline assignment: CDR1 LGHNA and CDR2 YSLEER. CDR3 length equals 16 residues. With 2 bases clipped from V and 2 bases from J, the junction kept 6 bases outside the gene matches. The CDR3 sequence: CASSQSRTSYTDTQYF. The CDR3 bases are TGCGCCAGCAGCCAATCCCGGACTAGCTACACAGATACGCAGTATTTT.

The count of this clone is one. The chain links TRBV5-4 to TRBJ2-5; a weak D match, TRBD2 (5 bases). With 1 base removed from V and 2 bases from J, the gap between germline ends came to 6 bases. The CDR3 extends over 13 amino acids. The V gene's germline CDR1 is SGHNT and CDR2 YYREEE (reference sequence). In nucleotides, the CDR3 is TGTGCCAGCAGCTTGTGGGAGCAAGAGACCCAGTACTTC. It translates to CASSLWEQETQYF.

The J gene is TRBJ1-2, the V gene TRBV7-6; D uncertain. There are 14 residues in the CDR3. V lost 0 bases to trimming and J lost 6 bases, with 11 bases between them. The germline V gene has CDR1 SGHVS and CDR2 FNYEAQ. For the CDR3, the DNA is TGTGCCAGCAGCTTAGCCCCGGGCCCGCATGGCTACACCTTC. Translating gives CASSLAPGPHGYTF.